The clone carrying this TCR beta chain counts as medium-sized (0.01 to 0.1%). Its antigen is currently unknown. The CDR3 loop spans 13 amino acids. Germline V lookup: CDR1 ENHRY, CDR2 SYGVKD. The V segment lost 6 bases and the J segment 4 bases; nucleotides outside the gene matches: 4. Treatment of the sample: roughly 10-day PBMC culture with coronavirus spike peptide pools or control peptides (ViraFEST assay). The sample is drawn from a study of vaccination and CD4 T cells after COVID-19. The overall study: The post-COVID sampling time was a median approximately 3.5 months after diagnosis, ranging from 35 to 161.

CD4+ T cells that had been cultured provided DNA sequenced with the Oncomine TCR Beta short-read assay. From CD4+ T cells that had been cultured, genomic DNA was extracted. TCRdb re-called the PCR reads through MiXCR, storing one row per CDR3 protein. In the table there are about 4,100 distinct CDR3 sequences, about a fifth of which are singletons. Study-level points and caveats: Within the convalescent patients, a median roughly 87% of the SARS-CoV-2-reactive clones were ones that appeared only post-vaccination.

The sequencing sample was made of CD4+ T cells from blood, cultured in vitro. The sequence was collected from a human donor who had recovered from COVID-19. The chain combines TRBV10-3 with TRBJ1-1; TRBD1 agrees at 8 bases. The CDR3 here is CAIRDREGTEAFF. The CDR3 DNA sequence: TGTGCCATCAGGGACAGGGAGGGCACTGAAGCTTTCTTT.